Listed here are 20 T cell receptor beta chains from one sample, sequenced in a study of OX40 agonist ivuxolimab in advanced cancers. Method: immunoSEQ multiplex PCR; TCRdb's copy keeps in-frame clones and lacks some. The sample includes around 120,000 clones, 85% to 90% seen only once; the top ten take around 0.55%. Sequencing was performed on CD4+ or CD8+ T cells sorted from blood, taken in a trial of the OX40 agonist ivuxolimab. These receptors were taken from an adult with an advanced solid tumor such as melanoma, head and neck, liver or kidney cancer.

The V and J genes are TRBV7-2 and TRBJ2-1; a weak D match, TRBD1 (6 bases). The CDR3 length is 13 residues. Germline values: CDR1 SGHTA, CDR2 FQGNSA. V was cut by 5 bases and J by 5 bases, with 10 bases left in between. The CDR3 DNA reads as TGTGCCAGCAGCCAGGACAGAAACAATGAGCAGTTCTTC. It translates to CASSQDRNNEQFF.

This chain connects TRBV18 to TRBJ2-3; 7 bases map to TRBD1. The CDR3 length is 14 residues. CDR1 and CDR2 (germline): KGHSH, LQKENI. V dropped 8 bases and J dropped 2; count of bases not matched to a gene: 7. DNA for the CDR3: TGTGCCAGCCGACAGGGTTTACTCACAGATACGCAGTATTTT. Its translation is CASRQGLLTDTQYF.

V usage is TRBV7-3 and J usage is TRBJ2-1, with a weak D call TRBD2 (7 bases). Per the germline V gene, CDR1 is SGHTA and CDR2 is FQGTGA. The CDR3 consists of 14 residues. Trimming took off 5 bases at V and 7 bases at J, with 15 bases between the two ends. The DNA for the CDR3 is TGTGCCAGCAGCGCGCCGGGGGGCTATAATGAGCAGTTCTTC. Its translation: CASSAPGGYNEQFF.

This clone was seen a few times. V and J are TRBV10-3 and TRBJ2-3; TRBD1 agrees at 7 bases. This CDR3 has 15 amino acids. J gave up 4 bases and V 6 bases, and 10 bases lay outside the gene matches. Germline lookup yields CDR1 ENHRY and CDR2 SYGVKD. In DNA form, the CDR3 reads TGTGCCATCAGGGACCGGGACAGTCCAGCAGATACGCAGTATTTT. It is translated as CAIRDRDSPADTQYF.

The chain recombines TRBV4-2 with TRBJ2-5, with 12 bases lining up with TRBD2. This CDR3 has 18 amino acids. The germline V gene encodes CDR1 LGHNA and CDR2 YNFKEQ. V shed 0 bases, J shed 4 bases, and the junction held 9 bases outside the gene matches. CDR3 sequence: CASSQDALAGGRGETQYF. The CDR3 DNA follows: TGTGCCAGCAGCCAAGATGCGCTAGCGGGGGGGCGAGGAGAGACCCAGTACTTC.

The chain employs TRBV5-4 and TRBJ2-5, with TRBD2 matching over 10 bases. The CDR3 runs to 15 residues. J was trimmed by 5 bases and V by 4 bases; bases with no gene match: 8. In germline, CDR1 is SGHNT, CDR2 YYREEE (reference sequence). The CDR3 protein is CASSISGGPGETQYF. In DNA, the CDR3 is TGTGCCAGCAGCATTAGCGGGGGGCCCGGGGAGACCCAGTACTTC.

V and J are TRBV5-6 and TRBJ1-4, with D possibly matching TRBD1 (5 bases). Germline V gives CDR1 SGHDT, CDR2 YYEEEE. The length of the CDR3 is 14 residues. Trimming took 5 bases from V and 6 from J, leaving 14 bases between them. The CDR3 DNA sequence: TGTGCCAGCAGGTCCGGGACGGTGGATGAAAAACTGTTTTTT. This codes for CASRSGTVDEKLFF.

V and J are TRBV6-5 and TRBJ1-1; D not certain. Trimming removed 6 bases from V and 1 base from J, with 9 bases in between. Germline V gene sequence: CDR1 MNHEY, CDR2 SVGAGI. The CDR3 has 13 residues. The CDR3 DNA sequence: TGTGCCAGCAGGAAAACAGCGAACACTGAAGCTTTCTTT. Translated, it gives CASRKTANTEAFF.

This chain connects TRBV7-9 to TRBJ2-7; D is perhaps TRBD1 or TRBD2 (5 bases each). The V gene's germline CDR1 is SEHNR and CDR2 FQNEAQ (reference sequence). Trimming took off 5 bases at V and 2 bases at J, with 13 bases between the two ends. The CDR3 extends over 14 amino acids. The CDR3 sequence is CASSASGTTYEQYF. The CDR3 DNA sequence: TGTGCCAGCAGCGCATCCGGGACCACCTACGAGCAGTACTTC.

The rearrangement uses TRBV7-2 and TRBJ2-7; TRBD1 aligns across 8 bases. The germline V gene has CDR1 SGHTA and CDR2 FQGNSA. The CDR3 covers 14 residues. J was trimmed by 2 bases and V by 8 bases; bases with no gene match: 8. The CDR3 loop is CASGPGTGPYEQYF. The CDR3 DNA reads as TGTGCCAGCGGACCCGGGACAGGACCCTACGAGCAGTACTTC. The entire variable domain, with the rest obtained from reference TRBV7-2 and TRBJ2-7, is as follows: GAGVSQSPSNKVTEKGKDVELRCDPISGHTALYWYRQSLGQGLEFLIYFQGNSAPDKSGLPSDRFSAERTGGSVSTLTIQRTQQEDSAVYLCASGPGTGPYEQYFGPGTRLTVT.

The chain uses TRBV7-9 and TRBJ2-5, with unresolved D. Germline V CDR1 and CDR2: SEHNR, FQNEAQ (reference sequence). V was cut by 5 bases and J by 2 bases, with 3 bases left in between. There are 11 residues in the CDR3. CDR3: CASSPQETQYF. In DNA, the CDR3 is TGTGCCAGCAGCCCACAAGAGACCCAGTACTTC.

J is TRBJ2-3 and V is TRBV7-2; D is perhaps TRBD1 (5 bases). The CDR3 length is 17 residues. Germline V lookup: CDR1 SGHTA, CDR2 FQGNSA. The V end lost 5 bases, the J end lost 5 bases, and 23 bases lay between the germline ends. CDR3 bases: TGTGCCAGCAGCCCCTCCTGGGGCGCCCCCGGTTTAGATACGCAGTATTTT. Its translation is CASSPSWGAPGLDTQYF.

J is TRBJ2-3 and V is TRBV2; possible D gene TRBD2, 6 bases. The germline V gene has CDR1 SNHLY and CDR2 FYNNEI. V gave up 8 bases and J gave up 1 base, with 16 bases separating them. The CDR3 covers 15 residues. CDR3 sequence: CASGGLSGGTDTQYF. For the CDR3, the DNA is TGTGCCAGCGGGGGACTTTCCGGAGGCACAGATACGCAGTATTTT.

This clone was counted once. CDR3 residues: CASRGPRGEKLFF. In DNA, the CDR3 is TGTGCCAGCAGGGGTCCAAGAGGAGAAAAACTGTTTTTT. This sequence joins TRBV28 and TRBJ1-4; D not certain. CDR3 size: 13 residues. CDR1 is MDHEN, CDR2 SYDVKM, per germline. V was pared by 6 bases and J by 8 bases, with 13 bases between. The full variable domain, its missing parts supplied by reference TRBV28 and TRBJ1-4, is DVKVTQSSRYLVKRTGEKVFLECVQDMDHENMFWYRQDPGLGLRLIYFSYDVKMKEKGDIPEGYSVSREKKERFSLILESASTNQTSMYLCASRGPRGEKLFFGSGTQLSVL.

CDR3 coding DNA: TGCGCCAGCAGTGAGTCGGGGGCCTACGAGCAGTACTTC. It encodes CASSESGAYEQYF. This chain links TRBV10-1 with TRBJ2-7; D possibly uses TRBD1 or TRBD2 (5 bases each). The V end was cut by 0 bases, the J end by 2 bases, with 5 bases between. Germline V CDR1 and CDR2: WNHNN, SYGVQD (reference sequence). There are 13 residues in the CDR3.

This rearrangement joins TRBV7-2 to TRBJ1-1; maybe TRBD1 (6 bases). This CDR3 region has 13 residues. CDR1 is SGHTA and CDR2 is FQGNSA in the germline V gene. The V end was cut by 4 bases, the J end by 4 bases, with 10 bases between. Here the CDR3 reads CASSSGQLTEAFF. The CDR3 DNA reads TGTGCCAGCAGCTCAGGACAGCTCACTGAAGCTTTCTTT.

The chain joins TRBV7-2 to TRBJ1-2; D unresolved. Trimming removed 8 bases from V and 4 bases from J, with 14 bases in between. Germline values: CDR1 SGHTA, CDR2 FQGNSA. The length of the CDR3 is 13 residues. CDR3 protein: CASFPPEGYGYTF. In DNA, the CDR3 is TGTGCCAGCTTTCCCCCTGAGGGCTATGGCTACACCTTC.

The chain is built from TRBV7-9 and TRBJ1-4; 7 bases match TRBD1. V was clipped by 1 base and J by 4 bases; unmatched bases: 3. CDR3 length equals 15 residues. The germline gives CDR1 SEHNR, CDR2 FQNEAQ (reference sequence). The CDR3 coding sequence is TGTGCCAGCAGCTTAGGGGACAGCCTTAATGAAAAACTGTTTTTT. Translation gives CASSLGDSLNEKLFF. Full variable domain (missing parts from reference TRBV7-9 and TRBJ1-4): DTGVSQNPRHKITKRGQNVTFRCDPISEHNRLYWYRQTLGQGPEFLTYFQNEAQLEKSRLLSDRFSAERPKGSFSTLEIQRTEQGDSAMYLCASSLGDSLNEKLFFGSGTQLSVL.

A single count supports this clone. The chain links TRBV15 to TRBJ2-5; 12 bases align to TRBD1. Germline V lookup: CDR1 LNHNV, CDR2 YYDKDF (reference sequence). V shed 9 bases, J shed 4 bases, and the junction held 6 bases outside the gene matches. The CDR3 consists of 14 residues. The CDR3 DNA follows: TGTGCCACGAGGGGACAGGGGGCCGGAGAGACCCAGTACTTC. Translation gives CATRGQGAGETQYF.

This chain uses TRBV7-9 with TRBJ1-1, with D uncertain. V was cut by 7 bases and J by 0 bases, with 18 bases left in between. Germline CDR1 SEHNR, CDR2 FQNEAQ (reference sequence). The CDR3 is made up of 16 amino acids. The CDR3 coding sequence is TGTGCCAGCAACCCCCGGTGGGTCCGGGTGAACACTGAAGCTTTCTTT. Translation gives CASNPRWVRVNTEAFF.